This TCR beta chain was recorded in a study of blood T cell repertoires in COVID-19. Trimming shortened V by 0 bases and J by 4 bases, and 13 bases separated the two germline ends. Germline-derived CDR1 and CDR2 are SGHRS and YFSETQ. The CDR3 runs to 15 residues. The repertoire was sequenced with immunoSEQ multiplex PCR; TCRdb's copy has only in-frame clones and lacks some. The top ten hold around 4.8% of the sample, which has about 190,000 clones, 88% seen once. The origin of this receptor is a human donor in a cohort sampled during active COVID-19. Material: peripheral blood. The chain has TRBV5-1 and TRBJ1-1; D not certain. The CDR3 reads CASSLELSRGTEAFF. CDR3 in DNA: TGCGCCAGCAGCTTGGAGCTATCCCGGGGCACTGAAGCTTTCTTT.